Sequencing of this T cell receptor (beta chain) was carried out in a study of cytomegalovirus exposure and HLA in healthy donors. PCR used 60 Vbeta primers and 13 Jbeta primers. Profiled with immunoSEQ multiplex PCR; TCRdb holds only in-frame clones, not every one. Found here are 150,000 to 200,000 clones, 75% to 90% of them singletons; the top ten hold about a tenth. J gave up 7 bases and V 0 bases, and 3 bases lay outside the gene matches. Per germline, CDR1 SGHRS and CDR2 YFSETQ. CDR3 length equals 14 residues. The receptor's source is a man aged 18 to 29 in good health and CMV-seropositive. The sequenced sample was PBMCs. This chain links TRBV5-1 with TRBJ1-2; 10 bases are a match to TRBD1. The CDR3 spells CASSLAGQGGGYTF. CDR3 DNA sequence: TGCGCCAGCAGCTTGGCAGGACAGGGGGGTGGCTACACCTTC.